This T cell receptor beta chain was recovered during a study of type 1 regulatory T cells. About the study: This in vitro CD4 product, T-allo10, is enriched for Tr1 cells and alloantigen-specific.

With 2 bases removed from V and 0 bases from J, the gap between germline ends came to 17 bases. There are 19 residues in the CDR3. Germline V CDR1 and CDR2: SGHVS, FNYEAQ. TCRdb reprocessed the reads via MiXCR and lists one record per CDR3 protein. The sample comprises about 100,000 distinct CDR3 sequences, roughly 31% of which are singletons, and 2% to 2.5% rests with the top ten. This TCR was sampled from a human donor in good health. J is TRBJ2-6 and V is TRBV7-6; D may match TRBD1 or TRBD2 (5 bases each). Sequenced input: CD4+ T cells, either the whole sample or a sorted fraction (not recorded which). The CDR3 is CASSLTPARGLSGANVLTF. The CDR3 nucleotides read TGTGCCAGCAGCTTAACTCCAGCCCGGGGCCTCTCTGGGGCCAACGTCCTGACTTTC.